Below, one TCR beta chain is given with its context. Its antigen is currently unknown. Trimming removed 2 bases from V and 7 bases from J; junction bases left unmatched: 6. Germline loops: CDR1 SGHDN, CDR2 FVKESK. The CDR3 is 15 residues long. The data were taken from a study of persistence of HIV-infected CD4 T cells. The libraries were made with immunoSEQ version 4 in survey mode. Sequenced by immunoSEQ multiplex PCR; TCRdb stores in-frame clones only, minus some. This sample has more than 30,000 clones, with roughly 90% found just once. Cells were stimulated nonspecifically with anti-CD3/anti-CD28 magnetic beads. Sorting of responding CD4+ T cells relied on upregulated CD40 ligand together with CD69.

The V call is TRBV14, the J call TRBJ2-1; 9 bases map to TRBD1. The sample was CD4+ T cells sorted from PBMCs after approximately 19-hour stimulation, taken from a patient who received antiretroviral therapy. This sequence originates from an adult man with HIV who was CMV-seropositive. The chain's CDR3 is CASSQFGTGRNEQFF. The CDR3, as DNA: TGTGCCAGCAGCCAATTCGGGACAGGGAGAAATGAGCAGTTCTTC.